This TCR beta chain was found in a study of cytomegalovirus exposure and HLA in healthy donors. PCR amplification relied on 60 Vbeta primers (plus 13 Jbeta primers). Here immunoSEQ multiplex PCR was the method, and the copy in TCRdb shows in-frame clones only, minus some. The table shows 150,000 to 200,000 clones, with just under 80% occurring only once. Worth noting for this clone: One junction end disagrees with the germline gene, perhaps due to a read error.

The TCR was taken from a woman in her 30s in good health and CMV-seropositive. The source material was PBMCs.

This CDR3 reads CASSQAGGLDEQFF. CDR3 nucleotides: TGTGCTAGCAGCCAAGCGGGGGGGCTCGATGAGCAGTTCTTC. This chain links TRBV7-7 with TRBJ2-1, with 10 bases matching TRBD2. The CDR3 has 14 residues. Germline CDR1 reads SSHAT; CDR2 reads FNYEAQ (reference sequence).